Shown below are 27 T cell receptor beta chains from a single sample sequenced in a study of CD8+CD57+ T cells in acquired aplastic anemia. Genomic DNA, serving as template, underwent TCR beta VDJ and CDR3 profiling. Each CDR3 protein is one row after TCRdb ran MiXCR on the reads. This table has a few hundred thousand distinct CDR3 sequences, around 60% appearing once. The sequencing input was sorted CD4+, CD8+, or CD8+CD57+ T cells (not recorded which) from PBMCs. These TCRs come from a human donor in good health.

A note on this clonotype: At one end, the junction sequence differs from germline, possibly due to a read error. The rearrangement links TRBV5-1 to TRBJ2-5; D is ambiguous. This CDR3 is 16 amino acids long. Germline assignment: CDR1 SGHRS and CDR2 YFSETQ. The CDR3 loop is CASSVALGLGLETQYF. For the CDR3, the DNA is TGTGCCAGCAGCGTAGCCCTAGGGTTGGGGTTGGAGACCCAGTACTTC.

This sequence joins TRBV5-6 and TRBJ2-1; TRBD2 matches at 12 bases. This CDR3 contains 15 residues. Unmatched junction bases numbered 8, after V lost 4 bases and J lost 9 bases. Germline V gene lookup returns CDR1 SGHDT and CDR2 YYEEEE. The CDR3 protein is CASSRTSGDFVEQFF. Here the CDR3 DNA reads TGTGCCAGCAGCAGGACTAGCGGGGACTTTGTTGAGCAGTTCTTC.

In the case of this clonotype: One junction end disagrees with the germline gene, perhaps due to a read error. CDR3 coding DNA: TGTGCCAGCGGCTCGGTTGAAGGGTTAAACTATGGCTACGCCTTC. This codes for CASGSVEGLNYGYAF. The rearrangement links TRBV7-9 to TRBJ1-2; D gene unclear. The CDR3 is 15 residues long. Germline lookup yields CDR1 SEHNR and CDR2 FQNEAQ (reference sequence).

This clonotype has at least ten counts. V gene TRBV5-6 combines with J gene TRBJ2-2; 7 nucleotides match TRBD1. Germline V CDR1 and CDR2: SGHDT, YYEEEE. The J segment lost 3 bases and the V segment lost 3 bases, leaving 8 bases of the junction unmatched. CDR3 length: 16 amino acids. In nucleotides, the CDR3 is TGTGCCAGCAGCTCCTTCGGGACAGACTACACCGGGGAGCTGTTTTTT. This gives the protein CASSSFGTDYTGELFF.

The V and J genes are TRBV12-3 or TRBV12-4 and TRBJ1-6; a possible D gene is TRBD1 (6 bases). The CDR3 loop spans 16 amino acids. V was shortened by 4 bases and J by 10 bases, with 20 bases between the two germline ends. This CDR3 is CASSSRDILRGSPLHF. The DNA for the CDR3 is TGTGCCAGCAGTTCCCGGGACATTCTAAGGGGCTCACCCCTCCACTTT.

This clonotype was seen repeatedly, ten times or more. This chain links TRBV7-8 with TRBJ1-3; D is uncertain. V lost 5 bases and J lost 0, with 11 bases in between. The germline CDR1 and CDR2 sequences are SGHVS and FQNEAQ. CDR3 size: 15 residues. The CDR3 coding sequence is TGTGCCAGCAGCCCTCGGGCGCTCTCTGGAAACACCATATATTTT. Residues: CASSPRALSGNTIYF.

At least ten counts were recorded for this clonotype. V and J are TRBV6-4 and TRBJ2-1, with D possibly matching TRBD1 (6 bases). The length of the CDR3 is 13 residues. The V end lost 3 bases, the J end lost 6 bases, and 9 bases lay between the germline ends. From germline, CDR1 is MRHNA and CDR2 SNTAGT. This CDR3 reads CASSEGDTNEQFF. In DNA, the CDR3 is TGTGCCAGCAGTGAGGGGGACACCAATGAGCAGTTCTTC.

The chain joins TRBV20-1 to TRBJ1-5; TRBD1 is a possible D gene (5 bases). Trimming left V 5 bases short and J 1 base short, with 12 bases between. The CDR3 sequence is 14 residues long. CDR1 and CDR2 from the germline V gene are DFQATT and SNEGSKA (reference sequence). The CDR3 loop is CSASPGRSNQPQHF. The CDR3 DNA reads as TGCAGTGCTTCACCGGGACGGAGCAATCAGCCCCAGCATTTT.

A few counts support this clonotype. The genes are TRBV27 and TRBJ1-1, with a tentative D call TRBD1 (5 bases). V was cut by 6 bases and J by 1 base, with 18 bases left in between. CDR1 is MNHEY and CDR2 is SMNVEV in the germline V gene (reference sequence). CDR3 size: 16 residues. CDR3 in amino acids: CASSQIYRPANTEAFF. For the CDR3, the DNA is TGTGCCAGCAGCCAGATCTACAGGCCGGCGAACACTGAAGCTTTCTTT.

Note on this clonotype: A read error may account for a junction end that differs from germline. The gene calls are TRBV19 and TRBJ2-1; 7 bases are a match to TRBD2. The germline gives CDR1 LNHDA, CDR2 SQIVND (reference sequence). The CDR3 is made up of 18 amino acids. The CDR3 DNA is TGTGCCAGCAGTACTACCCACCGGGACTACTACTCCTACAATGAGCAGTTCTTC. Translation gives CASSTTHRDYYSYNEQFF.

This clonotype was found many times. This sequence joins TRBV5-1 and TRBJ2-7, with a possible D match to TRBD2 (5 bases). V dropped 0 bases and J dropped 5 bases, with 15 bases sitting between them. The CDR3 has 15 residues. CDR1 is SGHRS, CDR2 YFSETQ, per germline. CDR3 amino acids: CASSLAGRLLDEQYF. The DNA of the CDR3 is TGCGCCAGCAGCTTGGCAGGCAGACTATTGGACGAGCAGTACTTC.

The chain combines TRBV7-8 with TRBJ1-5; no clear D gene. Trimming left V 6 bases short and J 2 bases short, with 14 bases between. There are 15 residues in the CDR3. Per the germline V gene, CDR1 is SGHVS and CDR2 is FQNEAQ. CDR3 loop: CASSDPPSGNQPQHF. CDR3 DNA: TGTGCCAGCAGTGATCCCCCCAGCGGCAATCAGCCCCAGCATTTT.

There are many counts of this clonotype. The chain links TRBV25-1 to TRBJ2-1; the match to TRBD2 covers 9 bases. Unmatched junction bases numbered 10, after V lost 2 bases and J lost 8 bases. Germline lookup yields CDR1 MGHDK and CDR2 SYGVNS. There are 16 residues in the CDR3. The CDR3, as DNA: TGTGCCAGCAGTGAAAACCCTAGCGGGGCTTGGGATGAGCAGTTCTTC. Translating gives CASSENPSGAWDEQFF.

The chain couples TRBV19 to TRBJ2-7; maybe TRBD1 (7 bases). Germline assignment: CDR1 LNHDA and CDR2 SQIVND (reference sequence). With 3 bases removed from V and 3 bases from J, the gap between germline ends came to 12 bases. The CDR3 is made up of 14 amino acids. DNA for the CDR3: TGTGCCAGTAGTATGCAGGGGGGCAGCTACGAGCAGTACTTC. Protein product: CASSMQGGSYEQYF. The full variable domain, completed using reference TRBV19 and TRBJ2-7, is DGGITQSPKYLFRKEGQNVTLSCEQNLNHDAMYWYRQDPGQGLRLIYYSQIVNDFQKGDIAEGYSVSREKKESFPLTVTSAQKNPTAFYLCASSMQGGSYEQYFGPGTRLTVT.

This chain connects TRBV19 to TRBJ1-1; no firm D call. Per germline, CDR1 LNHDA and CDR2 SQIVND (reference sequence). The CDR3 has 15 residues. V was shortened by 4 bases and J by 1 base, with 13 bases between the two germline ends. The CDR3 spells CASSRRTAGNTEAFF. DNA for the CDR3: TGTGCCAGTAGTAGAAGGACCGCGGGGAACACTGAAGCTTTCTTT. The variable domain in full, completed from reference TRBV19 and TRBJ1-1, reads DGGITQSPKYLFRKEGQNVTLSCEQNLNHDAMYWYRQDPGQGLRLIYYSQIVNDFQKGDIAEGYSVSREKKESFPLTVTSAQKNPTAFYLCASSRRTAGNTEAFFGQGTRLTVV.

The rearrangement links TRBV7-2 to TRBJ1-1; no definite D call. CDR1 is SGHTA and CDR2 is FQGNSA in the germline V gene. The V end lost 3 bases, the J end lost 6 bases, and 14 bases lay between the germline ends. CDR3 length equals 14 residues. CDR3 region: CASSLITSLAEAFF. Written as DNA, the CDR3 is TGTGCCAGCAGCTTGATAACCTCGCTGGCTGAAGCTTTCTTT.

Points on this clonotype: Mismatch with germline at one junction end may stem from a read error. The V gene is TRBV25-1, the J gene TRBJ2-7; D may match TRBD1 or TRBD2 (8 bases each). This CDR3 contains 20 residues. CDR1 and CDR2 (germline): MGHDK, SYGVNS. The CDR3 DNA reads as TGTGCCAGCAGTGCTCACCCGGGACAGGCCGAGCGGGAGCGCTCCTATGAGCAGTACTTC. Translating it yields CASSAHPGQAERERSYEQYF.

This clonotype was counted between two and nine times. Just one base apart from a much larger clone, this may be a read error. The chain is built from TRBV9 and TRBJ2-4; 7 bases line up with TRBD2. The ends lost 0 bases at V and 2 bases at J; junction bases unmatched: 2. The CDR3 loop spans 15 amino acids. CDR1 is SGDLS, CDR2 YYNGEE, per germline. The CDR3 sequence: CASSVGGGPKNIQYF. Written as DNA, the CDR3 is TGTGCCAGCAGCGTAGGGGGAGGGCCCAAAAACATTCAGTACTTC.

By sample fraction, this clonotype is large. The V call is TRBV19, the J call TRBJ1-1, with D uncertain. Germline V lookup: CDR1 LNHDA, CDR2 SQIVND (reference sequence). The V gene lost 5 bases and the J gene lost 1 base, with 8 bases spanning the gap. This CDR3 has 13 amino acids. The CDR3 loop reads CASSFTKNTEAFF. The CDR3 nucleotides are TGTGCCAGTAGTTTCACCAAGAACACTGAAGCTTTCTTT.

The chain couples TRBV10-3 to TRBJ2-1; 7 bases line up with TRBD2. This CDR3 has 16 residues. CDR1 is ENHRY, CDR2 SYGVKD, per germline. Trimming at V came to 0 bases and at J to 5 bases, leaving 7 bases not matched to a gene. The DNA of the CDR3 is TGTGCCATCAGTGAGTCCACGAGCGGGACCAACAATGAGCAGTTCTTC. Translated, it gives CAISESTSGTNNEQFF.

This clonotype was counted between two and nine times. The chain couples TRBV29-1 to TRBJ2-1, with D tentatively TRBD1 or TRBD2 (5 bases each). Between the trimmed V and J ends, which lost 3 bases and 9 bases, there was a span of 12 bases. The CDR3 runs to 12 residues. The germline CDR1 and CDR2 sequences are SQVTM and ANQGSEA. The CDR3, as DNA: TGCAGCGTTGAGGTCATGGGACCTGAGCAGTTCTTC. Its translation is CSVEVMGPEQFF.

The chain links TRBV3-1 to TRBJ2-1, with 8 bases that match TRBD1. CDR3 length: 15 residues. The V gene's germline CDR1 is LGHDT and CDR2 YNNKEL (reference sequence). Trimming at V came to 3 bases and at J to 8 bases, leaving 9 bases not matched to a gene. The CDR3 here is CASSHPRDRMDEQFF. DNA for the CDR3: TGTGCCAGCAGCCACCCCCGGGACAGGATGGATGAGCAGTTCTTC.

Concerning this clonotype: The junction does not match germline at one end; this may be a read error. The chain carries TRBV29-1 and TRBJ2-3, with 11 bases that match TRBD2. The germline gives CDR1 SQVTM, CDR2 ANQGSEA. CDR3 size: 18 residues. The CDR3: CSFEDRQTSGTWTDTQYF. CDR3 bases: TGCAGCTTTGAAGATCGGCAGACTAGCGGGACGTGGACAGATACGCAGTATTTT.

The chain is built from TRBV7-9 and TRBJ2-1; D may be TRBD2 (5 bases). This CDR3 comprises 10 residues. Per the germline V gene, CDR1 is SEHNR and CDR2 is FQNEAQ (reference sequence). V was shortened by 5 bases and J by 11 bases, with 7 bases between the two germline ends. Written as DNA, the CDR3 is TGTGCCAGCAGCGAGGGTCAGCAGTTCTTC. Its protein product is CASSEGQQFF.

The CDR3 reads CASSEYGSGQPFNQPQHF. CDR3 nucleotide sequence: TGCGCCAGCAGTGAGTATGGTTCTGGACAGCCATTCAATCAGCCCCAGCATTTT. The chain couples TRBV10-2 to TRBJ1-5; the D gene is possibly TRBD1 (6 bases). Trimming shortened V by 1 base and J by 3 bases, and 19 bases separated the two germline ends. Germline CDR1 reads WSHSY; CDR2 reads SAAADI. The CDR3 covers 18 residues.

A single count supports this clonotype. V is TRBV30 and J is TRBJ1-4; weak D call: TRBD1 (6 bases). Germline CDR1 and CDR2: GTSNPN and SVGIG (reference sequence). V lost 3 bases, J lost 6 bases, and 14 bases lay in between. CDR3 length: 14 amino acids. The CDR3 here is CAWSQPGEDEKLFF. The CDR3 DNA reads TGTGCCTGGAGCCAGCCAGGGGAGGATGAAAAACTGTTTTTT.

J is TRBJ2-6 and V is TRBV14; the match to TRBD1 covers 7 bases. The germline gives CDR1 SGHDN, CDR2 FVKESK. J lost 0 bases, V lost 4 bases, and 9 bases had no gene match. The CDR3 sequence is 18 residues long. The CDR3 DNA reads as TGTGCCAGCAGCCCGCTCCCGGGACAGTACTCTGGGGCCAACGTCCTGACTTTC. Translating it yields CASSPLPGQYSGANVLTF.